Below are 20 T cell receptor beta chains sequenced from a single sample in a study of blood T cell repertoires in COVID-19. Method: immunoSEQ multiplex PCR; TCRdb's copy keeps in-frame clones and lacks some. The profile shows some 150,000 clones, approximately 84% of them singletons. Material: peripheral blood. These receptors were obtained from a man aged 40-49 years who had recovered from COVID-19.

This clone was picked up a small number of times. The J gene is TRBJ2-7, the V gene TRBV5-4; weak D call: TRBD2 (5 bases). Germline V gene sequence: CDR1 SGHNT, CDR2 YYREEE (reference sequence). CDR3 length: 15 amino acids. With 4 bases removed from V and 0 bases from J, the gap between germline ends came to 14 bases. The CDR3 loop reads CASSGGSGSSYEQYF. Here the CDR3 DNA reads TGTGCCAGCAGCGGCGGGTCGGGTAGCTCCTACGAGCAGTACTTC.

The rearrangement joins TRBV18 to TRBJ2-7; 9 bases match TRBD1. The CDR3 spans 14 residues. The J segment lost 7 bases and the V segment lost 2 bases, leaving 6 bases of the junction unmatched. CDR1 and CDR2 (germline): KGHSH, LQKENI. CDR3 sequence: CASSPGQGSREQYF. The DNA of the CDR3 is TGTGCCAGCTCACCAGGACAGGGGTCAAGAGAGCAGTACTTC.

This clone has only one observation. The chain is built from TRBV30 and TRBJ1-5; TRBD1 is a possible D gene (5 bases). The germline CDR1 and CDR2 sequences are GTSNPN and SVGIG (reference sequence). The V and J ends lost 3 bases and 0 bases respectively, with 12 bases between them. CDR3 length equals 15 residues. CDR3 DNA sequence: TGTGCCTGGAGCGATGGGCAGGGTAGCAATCAGCCCCAGCATTTT. Its translation: CAWSDGQGSNQPQHF.

This clone was seen just once. This chain connects TRBV6-2 or TRBV6-3 to TRBJ2-5; no definite D call. Trimming removed 6 bases at V and 9 bases at J, with 11 bases between. Germline V gene sequence: CDR1 MNHEY, CDR2 SVGEGT. The CDR3 covers 11 residues. CDR3 bases: TGTGCCAGCAGCTTTCTGTCAGCCCAGTACTTC. It codes for CASSFLSAQYF.

The rearrangement joins TRBV6-4 to TRBJ2-3, with 9 bases matching TRBD1. This CDR3 contains 15 residues. Per the germline V gene, CDR1 is MRHNA and CDR2 is SNTAGT. The V segment lost 4 bases and the J segment 3 bases; nucleotides outside the gene matches: 5. CDR3 sequence (DNA): TGTGCCAGCAGTGTCAGCGGGACAGGGACAGATACGCAGTATTTT. This gives the protein CASSVSGTGTDTQYF.

This chain joins TRBV28 and TRBJ1-3; 7 nucleotides line up with TRBD1. The CDR3 covers 13 residues. Germline trimming cut 2 bases from V and 7 bases from J; bases unmatched to any gene: 2. The germline CDR1 and CDR2 sequences are MDHEN and SYDVKM. The CDR3 DNA follows: TGTGCCAGCAGTTTAGGCAGGGGGAACACCATATATTTT. It translates to CASSLGRGNTIYF.

The V call is TRBV4-1, the J call TRBJ2-3, with D possibly matching TRBD2 (6 bases). This CDR3 spans 17 amino acids. V was trimmed by 0 bases and J by 1 base, leaving 14 bases between them. Germline V CDR1 and CDR2: MGHRA, YSYEKL. The CDR3 DNA sequence: TGCGCCAGCAGCCAAGATCTCCGCCTAGCGCGCACAGATACGCAGTATTTT. Encoded protein: CASSQDLRLARTDTQYF.

V gene TRBV28 combines with J gene TRBJ2-7; the D is unclear. Germline V lookup: CDR1 MDHEN, CDR2 SYDVKM. The CDR3 totals 13 residues. The V end was cut by 2 bases, the J end by 3 bases, with 8 bases between. The CDR3 reads CASSLASSYEQYF. CDR3 nucleotide sequence: TGTGCCAGCAGTTTAGCGTCTAGCTACGAGCAGTACTTC.

This chain uses TRBV10-3 with TRBJ1-6, with 10 positions matching TRBD1. The CDR3 is 14 amino acids. Trimming removed 4 bases from V and 9 bases from J; junction bases left unmatched: 3. CDR1 ENHRY and CDR2 SYGVKD come from the germline V gene. The CDR3 bases are TGTGCCATCAGTGCCGGGACAGGGGTTTCACCCCTCCACTTT. Amino acid sequence: CAISAGTGVSPLHF.

This chain links TRBV15 with TRBJ2-7; 9 bases are a match to TRBD1. Germline CDR1 reads LNHNV; CDR2 reads YYDKDF (reference sequence). V was clipped by 1 base and J by 6 bases; unmatched bases: 7. The CDR3 is made up of 15 amino acids. The CDR3 region is CATSRVGQGGLEQYF. The CDR3 nucleotides are TGTGCCACCAGCAGAGTGGGACAGGGCGGACTCGAGCAGTACTTC.

This chain joins TRBV30 and TRBJ1-4, with 7 bases aligning to TRBD1. This CDR3 contains 21 residues. Germline lookup yields CDR1 GTSNPN and CDR2 SVGIG (reference sequence). Losses at the gene ends were 6 bases for V and 0 bases for J; bases not matched to a gene: 25. The CDR3 nucleotides read TGTGCCTGCCTACATACGCCCTTCGGGACAGCTGATCGAGCAACTAATGAAAAACTGTTTTTT. Protein sequence: CACLHTPFGTADRATNEKLFF.

The chain couples TRBV12-2 to TRBJ2-5; TRBD2 reflects the table's D call only, with no check against the DNA. TRBV12-2 is a recognized pseudogene. The CDR3 covers 11 residues. The CDR3 is CASRPRETQYF. Written as DNA, the CDR3 is TGTGCAAGTCGCCCCCGGGAGACCCAGTACTTC.

V gene TRBV12-3 or TRBV12-4 combines with J gene TRBJ2-1, with D possibly matching TRBD2 (6 bases). The germline V and J ends were trimmed by 9 bases and 10 bases, with 13 bases remaining between them. The CDR3 totals 11 residues. The CDR3 loop reads CASTGGGEQFF. DNA for the CDR3: TGTGCCAGTACAGGTGGGGGGGAGCAGTTCTTC.

The gene calls are TRBV6-5 and TRBJ2-1, with D unresolved. Germline V gene data show CDR1 as MNHEY and CDR2 as SVGAGI. The ends were cut back, 2 bases at V and 1 base at J, with 6 bases in the middle. The CDR3 covers 14 residues. The CDR3 sequence: CASSYEVSYNEQFF. CDR3 DNA sequence: TGTGCCAGCAGTTACGAGGTGTCCTACAATGAGCAGTTCTTC.

The V call is TRBV3-1 (or the pseudogene TRBV3-2), the J call TRBJ1-6; 7 bases line up with TRBD1. From germline, CDR1 is LGHDT and CDR2 YNNKEL (reference sequence). The junction had 7 bases not matched to a gene; V was cut back by 4 bases and J by 7 bases. The CDR3 contains 15 residues. CDR3 protein: CASSRSDRQNSPLHF. The CDR3, as DNA: TGTGCCAGCAGCCGTTCGGACAGGCAAAATTCACCCCTCCACTTT.

J is TRBJ1-2 and V is TRBV18; D unclear. Germline V gives CDR1 KGHSH, CDR2 LQKENI. V gave up 2 bases and J gave up 3 bases, with 13 bases separating them. The CDR3 is made up of 15 amino acids. The CDR3 is CASSPLSTPHYGYTF. CDR3 nucleotides: TGTGCCAGCTCACCATTGTCTACCCCCCACTATGGCTACACCTTC.

The chain links TRBV7-9 to TRBJ1-4, with D possibly matching TRBD1 (6 bases). Germline assignment: CDR1 SEHNR and CDR2 FQNEAQ (reference sequence). This CDR3 has 16 amino acids. Deletions cut 3 bases from V and 0 bases from J, with 11 bases between. CDR3 sequence: CASSLDSRATNEKLFF. CDR3 nucleotides: TGTGCCAGCAGCTTGGACAGTCGAGCAACTAATGAAAAACTGTTTTTT. The full variable domain, completed using reference TRBV7-9 and TRBJ1-4, is DTGVSQNPRHKITKRGQNVTFRCDPISEHNRLYWYRQTLGQGPEFLTYFQNEAQLEKSRLLSDRFSAERPKGSFSTLEIQRTEQGDSAMYLCASSLDSRATNEKLFFGSGTQLSVL.

The V gene is TRBV27, the J gene TRBJ1-5, with unresolved D. Deletions cut 5 bases from V and 2 bases from J, with 13 bases between. CDR1 and CDR2 (germline): MNHEY, SMNVEV (reference sequence). The CDR3 has 15 amino acids. The CDR3 region has the DNA TGTGCCAGCAGTCCCTCCCCCCCGGGCAATCAGCCCCAGCATTTT. This gives the protein CASSPSPPGNQPQHF.

The chain links TRBV28 to TRBJ2-7, with 9 bases lining up with TRBD1. The CDR3 contains 15 residues. Germline CDR1 is MDHEN and CDR2 is SYDVKM. The trim removed 6 bases at V and 5 bases at J, leaving 11 bases unmatched. CDR3 loop: CASSQAGTGNDEQYF. The DNA of the CDR3 is TGTGCCAGCAGCCAAGCCGGGACAGGGAATGACGAGCAGTACTTC.

The chain employs TRBV12-3 or TRBV12-4 and TRBJ1-6; D call uncertain. The CDR3 loop spans 13 amino acids. The V end lost 8 bases, the J end lost 7 bases, and 12 bases lay between the germline ends. In DNA, the CDR3 is TGTGCCAGCCGGTTGGGAGTCAATTCACCCCTCCACTTT. The encoded protein is CASRLGVNSPLHF.